Sequencing of this T cell receptor beta chain was carried out in a study of PD-L1 blockade in urothelial cancer. About the research overall: The number of prior chemotherapy regimens per patient was 0 to 3.

As to time point: peripheral blood 6 weeks after treatment start. CDR3 length equals 21 residues. A remark on this clone: Its cognate antigen is unknown.

Study-wide findings and caveats: Those with durable benefit had larger increases in tumor-associated blood clones at 3 weeks.

Spike-ins of synthetic TCR analog templates went into each PCR. Clones were sequenced by immunoSEQ multiplex PCR, and TCRdb holds only the in-frame ones, with some missing. This sample has about 48,000 clones, with around 88% found just once. This sample comprised PBMCs, obtained around atezolizumab (anti-PD-L1) treatment. This chain connects TRBV21-1 to TRBJ2-4; the table's D gene call, TRBD2, was not cross checked with the DNA. TRBV21-1 is listed as a pseudogene. This sequence was found in a man between 60 and 75 years old with urothelial cancer. CDR3 coding DNA: TGTGCCAGCAGCAAAGGGACCCCCTTAGCGGGGGCCCGATGGGCCAAAAACATTCAGTACTTC. This gives the protein CASSKGTPLAGARWAKNIQYF.